This T cell receptor beta chain comes out of a study of cytomegalovirus exposure and HLA in healthy donors. About the study: Researchers found that roughly 81% of 398 genotyped donors fell within the Caucasian-associated ancestry cluster.

V shed 2 bases, J shed 4 bases, and the junction held 5 bases outside the gene matches. This CDR3 spans 16 amino acids. Germline V gives CDR1 MNHNS, CDR2 SASEGT. Study results and limitations: Most TCR sequences showed up rarely, but some public TCRs showed up in many donors. In a later analysis, a missense DCLRE1C variant was linked to TCR beta V- and J-gene trimming.

Use of 60 Vbeta and 13 Jbeta primers characterized the PCR. Assay used: immunoSEQ multiplex PCR; TCRdb lists only in-frame clones, some missing. Counted here are 140,000 to 150,000 clones, less than 9.5% occurring once; the ten biggest clones make up about 2%. As for this clone: Its matching antigen is unknown.

Input material: PBMCs. The genes are TRBV6-1 and TRBJ2-6; TRBD1 matches 7 bases. This sequence originates from a male donor in good health and CMV-seronegative. CDR3 residues: CASSENQGGGANVLTF. CDR3 nucleotides: TGTGCCAGCAGTGAAAACCAAGGGGGCGGGGCCAACGTCCTGACTTTC.